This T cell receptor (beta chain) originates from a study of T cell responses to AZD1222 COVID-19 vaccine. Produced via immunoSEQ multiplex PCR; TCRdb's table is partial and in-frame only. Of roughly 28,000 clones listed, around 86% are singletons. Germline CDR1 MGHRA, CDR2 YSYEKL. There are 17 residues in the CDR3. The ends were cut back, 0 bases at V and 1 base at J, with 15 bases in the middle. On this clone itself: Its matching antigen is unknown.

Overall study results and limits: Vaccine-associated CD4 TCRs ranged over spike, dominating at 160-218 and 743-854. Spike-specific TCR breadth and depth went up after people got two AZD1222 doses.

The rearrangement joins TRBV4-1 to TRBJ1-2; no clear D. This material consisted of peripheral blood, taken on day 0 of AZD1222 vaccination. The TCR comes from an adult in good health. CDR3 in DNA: TGCGCCAGCAGCCAAGAGGTCCCAGAAGGAATTAACTATGGCTACACCTTC. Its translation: CASSQEVPEGINYGYTF.